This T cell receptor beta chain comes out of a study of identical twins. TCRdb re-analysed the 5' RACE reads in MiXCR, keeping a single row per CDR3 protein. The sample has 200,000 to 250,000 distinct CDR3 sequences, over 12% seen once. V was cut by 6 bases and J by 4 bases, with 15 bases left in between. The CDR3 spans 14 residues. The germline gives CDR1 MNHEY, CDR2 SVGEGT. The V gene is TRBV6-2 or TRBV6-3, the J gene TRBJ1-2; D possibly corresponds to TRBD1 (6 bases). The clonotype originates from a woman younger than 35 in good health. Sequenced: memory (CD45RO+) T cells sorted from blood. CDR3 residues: CASSSTGTVYGYTF. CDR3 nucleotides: TGTGCCAGCAGCTCTACAGGGACCGTCTATGGCTACACCTTC.